This TCR beta chain came from a study of beta chain features in type 1 diabetes. Study outcomes and limitations: Among patients, naive, central memory and Treg TCRB repertoires appeared more similar than among healthy donors. The study found fewer insertions and more deletions at VDJ junctions in type 1 diabetes patients. In all four CD4+ subsets, TCRB CDR3 length was significantly, moderately reduced in type 1 diabetes.

Regarding this clone: Its antigen is unknown.

The CDR3 length is 13 residues. Germline V gene data show CDR1 as SGHRS and CDR2 as YFSETQ. Trimming took 4 bases from V and 7 from J, leaving 14 bases between them. Expressed TCRB transcripts were sequenced because the entire RNA isolate underwent reverse transcription. Profiling relied on immunoSEQ multiplex PCR, and the TCRdb table lists in-frame clones only, not all of them. The table has a few hundred thousand clones, roughly 16% seen once. This chain joins TRBV5-1 and TRBJ2-5; a weak D match, TRBD1 (5 bases). The TCR sequence derives from a woman between 18 and 29 years old in good health. Sequenced material: naive CD4+ T cells from blood. CDR3 nucleotide sequence: TGCGCCAGCAGCCCCGTCGCCCAGGGGACCCAGTACTTC. Its translation: CASSPVAQGTQYF.